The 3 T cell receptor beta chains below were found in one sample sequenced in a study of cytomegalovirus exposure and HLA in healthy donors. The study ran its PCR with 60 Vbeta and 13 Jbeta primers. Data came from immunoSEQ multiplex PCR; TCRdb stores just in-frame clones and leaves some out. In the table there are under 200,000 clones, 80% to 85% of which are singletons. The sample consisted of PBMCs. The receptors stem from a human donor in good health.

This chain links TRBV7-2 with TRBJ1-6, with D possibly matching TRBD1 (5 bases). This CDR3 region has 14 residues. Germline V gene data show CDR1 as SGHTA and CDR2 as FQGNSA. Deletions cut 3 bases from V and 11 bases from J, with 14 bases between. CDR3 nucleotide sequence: TGTGCCAGCAGCTTGGGGGGGATTCGGCCACCCCTCCACTTT. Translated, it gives CASSLGGIRPPLHF.

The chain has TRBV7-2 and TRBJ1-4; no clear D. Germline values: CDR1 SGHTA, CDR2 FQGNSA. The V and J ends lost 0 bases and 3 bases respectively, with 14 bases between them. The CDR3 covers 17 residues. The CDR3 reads CASSLAVWSSANEKLFF. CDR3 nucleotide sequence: TGTGCCAGCAGCTTAGCGGTCTGGTCATCGGCTAATGAAAAACTGTTTTTT.

CDR3 sequence: CASTLAQPYEQYF. CDR3 sequence (DNA): TGTGCCAGCACTTTGGCACAGCCCTACGAGCAGTACTTC. The rearrangement joins TRBV2 to TRBJ2-7, with D uncertain. CDR1 and CDR2 (germline): SNHLY, FYNNEI. The V end lost 7 bases, the J end lost 2 bases, and 12 bases lay between the germline ends. CDR3 length equals 13 residues.